This entry concerns a single TCR beta chain. As yet, its antigen is unknown. Being one base from a much bigger clone, this may be a read error. Cells sorted as Tregs were CD4+, CD25+ and CD127-/low. Semi-nested PCR with Nested Universal Primer A followed constant-region reverse priming of full-length variable regions. TCRdb recomputed calls from the 5' RACE reads with MiXCR, one row per CDR3 protein. The sample carries around 10,000 distinct CDR3 sequences, 17% recorded once. The CDR3 is 15 amino acids. The germline gives CDR1 SQVTM, CDR2 ANQGSEA. General observations from the study: Tumor Tregs overlapped most with tumor, then blood, naive CD4+ cells. In terms of TCR gene usage, tumor memory CD4+ T cells clustered together with blood and lymph node memory CD4+ cells, as well as with lymph node naive CD4+ cells.

V gene TRBV29-1 combines with J gene TRBJ2-5; TRBD2 agrees at 9 bases. The sample consisted of Tregs sorted from a lymph node. The TCR sequence derives from a female donor with breast cancer. Here the CDR3 DNA reads TGCAGCGTTGGGGGCCCTGGCGGGAGGGGAGAGGCCCAGTACTTC. Translated, it gives CSVGGPGGRGEAQYF.